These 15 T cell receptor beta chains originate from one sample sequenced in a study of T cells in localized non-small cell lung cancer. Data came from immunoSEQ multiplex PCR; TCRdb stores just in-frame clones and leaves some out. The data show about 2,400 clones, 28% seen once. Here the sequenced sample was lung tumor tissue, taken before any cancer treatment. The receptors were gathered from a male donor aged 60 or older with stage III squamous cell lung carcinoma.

This chain's CDR3 is CASSLGQGNNEKLFF. CDR3 DNA: TGTGCCAGCAGCTTGGGACAGGGAAACAATGAAAAACTGTTTTTT. This rearrangement joins TRBV7-6 to TRBJ1-4; 9 nucleotides align to TRBD1. Trimming cost V 3 bases and J 5 bases; bases outside gene matches: 4. CDR1 is SGHVS, CDR2 FNYEAQ, per germline. CDR3 length: 15 residues.

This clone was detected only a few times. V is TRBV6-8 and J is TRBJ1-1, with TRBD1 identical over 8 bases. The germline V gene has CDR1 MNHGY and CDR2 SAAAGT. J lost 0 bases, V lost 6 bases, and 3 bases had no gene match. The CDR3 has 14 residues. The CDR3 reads CASSRDRLNTEAFF. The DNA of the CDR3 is TGTGCCAGCAGCCGGGACAGGTTGAACACTGAAGCTTTCTTT.

CDR3 DNA: TGTGCCAGCAGCCAAGGATTCGGCAGGGCTGATACTGAAGCTTTCTTT. The encoded protein is CASSQGFGRADTEAFF. The chain has TRBV14 and TRBJ1-1; possibly TRBD1 for D (5 bases). Per germline, CDR1 SGHDN and CDR2 FVKESK. The CDR3 spans 16 residues. Trimming cost V 1 base and J 5 bases, with 17 bases left between them.

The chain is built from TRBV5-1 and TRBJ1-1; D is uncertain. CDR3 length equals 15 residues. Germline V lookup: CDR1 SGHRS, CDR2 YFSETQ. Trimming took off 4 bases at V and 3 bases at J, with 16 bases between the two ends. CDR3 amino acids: CASSPRRGVDTEAFF. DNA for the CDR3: TGCGCCAGCAGCCCCCGGCGTGGGGTGGACACTGAAGCTTTCTTT.

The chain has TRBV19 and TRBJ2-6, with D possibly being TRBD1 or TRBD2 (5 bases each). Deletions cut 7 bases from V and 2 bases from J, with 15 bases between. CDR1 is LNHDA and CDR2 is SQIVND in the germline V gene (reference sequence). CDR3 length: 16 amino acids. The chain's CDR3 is CASMGVDLPGANVLTF. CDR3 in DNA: TGTGCCAGTATGGGGGTAGACTTACCTGGGGCCAACGTCCTGACTTTC. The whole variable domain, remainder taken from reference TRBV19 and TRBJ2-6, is DGGITQSPKYLFRKEGQNVTLSCEQNLNHDAMYWYRQDPGQGLRLIYYSQIVNDFQKGDIAEGYSVSREKKESFPLTVTSAQKNPTAFYLCASMGVDLPGANVLTFGAGSRLTVL.

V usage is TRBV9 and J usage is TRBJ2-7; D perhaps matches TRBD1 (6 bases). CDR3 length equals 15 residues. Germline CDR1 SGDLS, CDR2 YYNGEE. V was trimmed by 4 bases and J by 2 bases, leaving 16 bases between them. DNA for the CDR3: TGTGCCAGCAGCCTCCGGGACATCGTACCCTACGAGCAGTACTTC. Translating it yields CASSLRDIVPYEQYF.

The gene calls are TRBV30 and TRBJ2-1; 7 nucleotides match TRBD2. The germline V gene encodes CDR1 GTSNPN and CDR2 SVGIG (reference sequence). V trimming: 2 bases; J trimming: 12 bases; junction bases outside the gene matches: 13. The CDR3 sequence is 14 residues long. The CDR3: CAWSRGVSGGAQFF. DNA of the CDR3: TGTGCCTGGAGTCGGGGGGTGAGTGGAGGGGCGCAGTTCTTC.

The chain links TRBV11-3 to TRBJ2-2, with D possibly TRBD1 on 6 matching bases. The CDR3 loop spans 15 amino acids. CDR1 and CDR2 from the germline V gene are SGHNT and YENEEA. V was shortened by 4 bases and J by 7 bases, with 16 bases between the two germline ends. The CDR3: CASSSTLGTIGELFF. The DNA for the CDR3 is TGTGCCAGCAGCTCAACCCTCGGGACAATCGGGGAGCTGTTTTTT. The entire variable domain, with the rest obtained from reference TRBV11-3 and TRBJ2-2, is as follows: EAGVVQSPRYKIIEKKQPVAFWCNPISGHNTLYWYLQNLGQGPELLIRYENEEAVDDSQLPKDRFSAERLKGVDSTLKIQPAELGDSAVYLCASSSTLGTIGELFFGEGSRLTVL.

The CDR3 protein is CASSIGGANVLTF. CDR3 coding DNA: TGTGCCAGTAGTATTGGGGGGGCCAACGTCCTGACTTTC. V is TRBV19 and J is TRBJ2-6; D unresolved. The CDR3 is 13 amino acids. Germline V CDR1 and CDR2: LNHDA, SQIVND (reference sequence). The V and J ends lost 3 bases and 4 bases respectively, with 4 bases between them.

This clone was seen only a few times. The CDR3 loop reads CASSRDRGRDSEAFF. CDR3 bases: TGTGCCAGTAGCAGGGACAGGGGGCGCGATTCTGAAGCTTTCTTT. This chain uses TRBV19 with TRBJ1-1; 12 positions agree with TRBD1. The V and J ends lost 6 bases and 6 bases, in that order; junction bases with no gene match: 8. This CDR3 is built from 15 residues. Germline values: CDR1 LNHDA, CDR2 SQIVND (reference sequence). The whole variable domain, remainder taken from reference TRBV19 and TRBJ1-1, is DGGITQSPKYLFRKEGQNVTLSCEQNLNHDAMYWYRQDPGQGLRLIYYSQIVNDFQKGDIAEGYSVSREKKESFPLTVTSAQKNPTAFYLCASSRDRGRDSEAFFGQGTRLTVV.

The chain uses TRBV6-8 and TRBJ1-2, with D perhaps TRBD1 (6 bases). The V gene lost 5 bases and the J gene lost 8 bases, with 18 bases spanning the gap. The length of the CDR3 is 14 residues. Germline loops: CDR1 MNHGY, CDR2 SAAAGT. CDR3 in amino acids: CASSGRGSSRGYTF. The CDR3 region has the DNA TGTGCCAGCAGTGGAAGGGGGTCATCGCGGGGCTACACCTTC.

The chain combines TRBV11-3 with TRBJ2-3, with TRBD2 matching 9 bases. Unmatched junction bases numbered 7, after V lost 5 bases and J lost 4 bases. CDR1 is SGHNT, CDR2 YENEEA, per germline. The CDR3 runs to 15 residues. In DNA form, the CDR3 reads TGTGCCAGCAGCCGGCGGGAGGGCCGGGCAGATACGCAGTATTTT. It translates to CASSRREGRADTQYF.

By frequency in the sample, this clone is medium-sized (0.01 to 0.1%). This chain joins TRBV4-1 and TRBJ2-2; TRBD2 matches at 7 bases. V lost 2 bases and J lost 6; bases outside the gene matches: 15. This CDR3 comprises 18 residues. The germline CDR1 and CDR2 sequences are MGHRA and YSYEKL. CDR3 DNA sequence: TGCGCCAGCAGCCAACAAGGACTAGGATCGCTTAACGCCGGGGAGCTGTTTTTT. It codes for CASSQQGLGSLNAGELFF.

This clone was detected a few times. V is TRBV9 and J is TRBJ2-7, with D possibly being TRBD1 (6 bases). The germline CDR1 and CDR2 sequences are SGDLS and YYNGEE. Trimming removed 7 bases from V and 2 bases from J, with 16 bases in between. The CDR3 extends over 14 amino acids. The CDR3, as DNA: TGTGCCAGCGGGCCGGGACATGGAACCTACGAGCAGTACTTC. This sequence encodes CASGPGHGTYEQYF.

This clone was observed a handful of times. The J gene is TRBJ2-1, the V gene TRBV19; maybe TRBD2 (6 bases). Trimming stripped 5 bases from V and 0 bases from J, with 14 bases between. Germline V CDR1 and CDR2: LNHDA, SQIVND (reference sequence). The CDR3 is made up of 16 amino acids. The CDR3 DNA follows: TGTGCCAGTAGTTTTGCGGGATCCCGCTCCTACAATGAGCAGTTCTTC. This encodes CASSFAGSRSYNEQFF.